Following are 8 T cell receptor beta chains from one sample sequenced in a study of T-cell reconstitution after alpha-beta-depleted transplantation in children. Preparation of the TCRbeta library involved a method that used unique molecular identifiers. TCRdb redid the calling of the PCR reads with MiXCR, one entry per CDR3 protein. The data show approximately 430,000 distinct CDR3 sequences, about 17% seen once. Material: PBMCs, mostly from graft donor cells, obtained 360 days after TCRalphabeta/CD19-depleted stem cell transplant. The receptors derive from a boy younger than two who had a stem cell transplant for Wiskott-Aldrich syndrome, so the T cells may come from the graft donor.

This clonotype was observed a few times. The J gene is TRBJ2-1, the V gene TRBV6-5; 11 nucleotides align to TRBD2. Unmatched junction bases numbered 9, after V lost 4 bases and J lost 4 bases. This CDR3 has 17 amino acids. Germline V lookup: CDR1 MNHEY, CDR2 SVGAGI. In nucleotides, the CDR3 is TGTGCCAGCAGTTCCTTCCCGGGACTAGCGGTATACAATGAGCAGTTCTTC. This sequence encodes CASSSFPGLAVYNEQFF.

This clonotype was seen at least ten times. The chain couples TRBV5-1 to TRBJ2-5; 10 positions agree with TRBD1. Germline CDR1 and CDR2: SGHRS and YFSETQ. There are 15 residues in the CDR3. The ends lost 4 bases at V and 1 base at J; junction bases unmatched: 4. The CDR3: CASSAGTGVQETQYF. For the CDR3, the DNA is TGCGCCAGCAGCGCAGGGACAGGGGTCCAAGAGACCCAGTACTTC.

This clonotype was found a few times. This chain uses TRBV3-1 with TRBJ1-1; no clear D. CDR3 length: 14 residues. V lost 0 bases and J lost 0, with 5 bases in between. Germline V lookup: CDR1 LGHDT, CDR2 YNNKEL (reference sequence). CDR3 in amino acids: CASSQDPVNTEAFF. CDR3 DNA sequence: TGTGCCAGCAGCCAAGATCCCGTGAACACTGAAGCTTTCTTT.

This clonotype came up a few times. J is TRBJ2-3 and V is TRBV10-3; 13 bases agree with TRBD2. The CDR3 totals 17 residues. Germline V gene lookup returns CDR1 ENHRY and CDR2 SYGVKD. V dropped 0 bases and J dropped 2; count of bases not matched to a gene: 2. CDR3 sequence reads: CAISESGLAGDTDTQYF. CDR3 DNA sequence: TGTGCCATCAGTGAGTCCGGACTAGCGGGAGACACAGATACGCAGTATTTT.

This clonotype was counted only a few times. The chain recombines TRBV12-3 or TRBV12-4 with TRBJ1-5; D gene uncertain. The germline V and J ends were trimmed by 5 bases and 0 bases, with 8 bases remaining between them. CDR3 length: 14 residues. CDR3 DNA sequence: TGTGCCAGCAGTCGGACTGATAGCAATCAGCCCCAGCATTTT. Encoded protein: CASSRTDSNQPQHF.

The gene calls are TRBV5-5 and TRBJ2-1; 7 positions match TRBD1. The ends lost 3 bases at V and 7 bases at J; junction bases unmatched: 10. Germline CDR1 is SGHKS and CDR2 is YYEKEE (reference sequence). The CDR3 runs 15 residues. The CDR3 here is CASSSTGELWNEQFF. The CDR3 DNA is TGTGCCAGCAGCTCAACAGGGGAGCTATGGAATGAGCAGTTCTTC.

CDR3 nucleotides: TGTGCCAGCAGCTTAGGGACAGGGTACAATCAGCCCCAGCATTTT. Translation gives CASSLGTGYNQPQHF. The gene calls are TRBV5-8 and TRBJ1-5; TRBD1 matches 9 bases. CDR3 length equals 15 residues. After removal of 2 bases from V and 3 bases from J, the junction contained 3 bases not matched to a gene. Germline lookup yields CDR1 SGHTS and CDR2 YDEGEE.

Details on this clonotype: Given the absence of the conserved phenylalanine or tryptophan at the CDR3 end, a read error is likely. The V and J genes are TRBV3-1 and TRBJ2-7, with a tentative D call TRBD1 (7 bases). CDR3 size: 15 residues. V shed 2 bases and J shed 2 bases, with 13 bases lying between them. CDR1 is LGHDT and CDR2 is YNNKEL in the germline V gene (reference sequence). The CDR3 loop reads CASSQLQGGAYEQYL. CDR3 DNA: TGTGCCAGCAGCCAACTTCAGGGGGGAGCCTACGAGCAGTACCTC.